This note documents a single T cell receptor beta chain sequence. The length of the CDR3 is 16 residues. How the authors handled the data: Reference gene primer amplification yielded estimated nucleated cell counts. TCRdb's table, derived via immunoSEQ multiplex PCR, lists solely in-frame clones and lacks some. That table is the source of V, J and clone size, and D and trimming were worked out from the DNA. The sample has 130,000 or so clones; about 86% are singletons. The data are from a study of blood T cell repertoires in COVID-19. Study-level background: Specimens from acute and convalescent COVID-19 originated in the United States, Italy and Spain. T cells, B-cell-depleted T cells, or PBMCs provided the cDNA or gDNA that served as material.

The sequenced sample was peripheral blood. This clonotype was sampled from a woman aged 60-75 years with active or convalescent COVID-19. This chain uses TRBV21-1 with TRBJ2-4; the table assigns TRBD2, which was not confirmed against the DNA. TRBV21-1 is marked as a pseudogene. CDR3 coding DNA: TGTGCCAGCAGCAAAGCCTTGGCGGAAAACAAAAACATTCAGTACTTC. Amino acids: CASSKALAENKNIQYF.